A single sample is the source of the 14 T cell receptor beta chains below, sequenced in a study of OX40 agonist ivuxolimab in advanced cancers. This table comes from immunoSEQ multiplex PCR, and its TCRdb copy is limited to in-frame clones, with some not included. The data show about 23,000 clones, about 88% seen once. The source was CD4+ or CD8+ T cells sorted from blood, collected in a trial of the OX40 agonist ivuxolimab. These receptor sequences come from an adult with an advanced solid tumor such as melanoma, head and neck, liver or kidney cancer.

This sequence joins TRBV4-1 and TRBJ2-7, with TRBD2 identical over 7 bases. V lost 0 bases and J lost 3; bases outside the gene matches: 5. The germline CDR1 and CDR2 sequences are MGHRA and YSYEKL. CDR3 size: 15 residues. The CDR3 here is CASSQDQGLSYEQYF. DNA for the CDR3: TGCGCCAGCAGCCAAGATCAGGGACTAAGCTACGAGCAGTACTTC.

This clone was recorded only once. This chain connects TRBV7-9 to TRBJ1-1, with 11 bases lining up with TRBD1. V lost 1 base to trimming and J lost 5 bases; unmatched junction nucleotides: 12. Germline V gene data show CDR1 as SEHNR and CDR2 as FQNEAQ (reference sequence). The CDR3 consists of 18 residues. Written as DNA, the CDR3 is TGTGCCAGCAGCTTAGGTCGGGACAGGGGGATTACTGGGACTGAAGCTTTCTTT. As protein: CASSLGRDRGITGTEAFF.

This chain connects TRBV27 to TRBJ2-5; 11 bases align to TRBD2. Germline assignment: CDR1 MNHEY and CDR2 SMNVEV (reference sequence). V dropped 3 bases and J dropped 7; count of bases not matched to a gene: 13. This CDR3 is 17 amino acids long. The CDR3 sequence: CASSFSGLAADKTTQYF. The CDR3 DNA follows: TGTGCCAGCAGTTTCTCGGGACTAGCGGCAGACAAAACGACCCAGTACTTC.

This chain uses TRBV11-2 with TRBJ2-1; a weak D match, TRBD2 (5 bases). Per the germline V gene, CDR1 is SGHAT and CDR2 is FQNNGV. CDR3 length equals 15 residues. Trimming took 1 base from V and 4 from J, leaving 11 bases between them. The CDR3 sequence is CASSLASHPYNEQFF. CDR3 DNA sequence: TGTGCCAGCAGCTTAGCTAGCCACCCATACAATGAGCAGTTCTTC.

This chain uses TRBV28 with TRBJ2-2; D unresolved. The ends were cut back, 7 bases at V and 1 base at J, with 7 bases in the middle. There are 13 residues in the CDR3. Germline V gene data show CDR1 as MDHEN and CDR2 as SYDVKM. The CDR3 sequence: CASIEENTGELFF. DNA for the CDR3: TGTGCCAGCATTGAGGAGAACACCGGGGAGCTGTTTTTT.

CDR3 region: CASSPHTYNEQFF. CDR3 nucleotide sequence: TGTGCCAGCAGTCCCCACACCTACAATGAGCAGTTCTTC. The rearrangement uses TRBV28 and TRBJ2-1; D gene unclear. V lost 5 bases and J lost 2, with 7 bases in between. The CDR3 consists of 13 residues. Germline CDR1 and CDR2: MDHEN and SYDVKM.

This sequence joins TRBV9 and TRBJ2-3; D possibly corresponds to TRBD1 (5 bases). The CDR3 spans 14 residues. With 0 bases removed from V and 4 bases from J, the gap between germline ends came to 9 bases. The germline V gene encodes CDR1 SGDLS and CDR2 YYNGEE. The CDR3 reads CASSVADSPDTQYF. DNA for the CDR3: TGTGCCAGCAGCGTAGCAGACAGCCCAGATACGCAGTATTTT.

The gene calls are TRBV11-2 and TRBJ2-7; D is possibly TRBD2 (6 bases). V was shortened by 5 bases and J by 2 bases, with 13 bases between the two germline ends. The CDR3 loop spans 14 amino acids. In germline, CDR1 is SGHAT, CDR2 FQNNGV. CDR3 DNA: TGTGCCAGCAGCCTCTCGGGAGACCCCTACGAGCAGTACTTC. Its protein product is CASSLSGDPYEQYF.

The rearrangement links TRBV5-1 to TRBJ2-3; D gene unclear. The CDR3 loop spans 14 amino acids. The germline gives CDR1 SGHRS, CDR2 YFSETQ. Deletions cut 0 bases from V and 2 bases from J, with 7 bases between. As DNA, the CDR3 is TGCGCCAGCAGCTTGGATTGGTCCACAGATACGCAGTATTTT. Protein product: CASSLDWSTDTQYF.

This rearrangement joins TRBV5-4 to TRBJ2-2, with 7 positions matching TRBD1. The CDR3 loop spans 16 amino acids. The J segment lost 4 bases and the V segment lost 7 bases, leaving 13 bases of the junction unmatched. CDR1 is SGHNT and CDR2 is YYREEE in the germline V gene (reference sequence). CDR3 sequence (DNA): TGTGCCAGCGGCTATGGCGGACAGGCCTCCACCGGGGAGCTGTTTTTT. It encodes CASGYGGQASTGELFF.

This clone was detected once. V is TRBV2 and J is TRBJ2-1, with 10 nucleotides matching TRBD1. In germline, CDR1 is SNHLY, CDR2 FYNNEI. The CDR3 totals 15 residues. The V gene end was trimmed by 6 bases and the J gene end by 4 bases; junction bases not matched to a gene: 6. CDR3 sequence: CASSAGTGVYNEQFF. Here the CDR3 DNA reads TGTGCCAGCAGCGCCGGGACAGGGGTGTACAATGAGCAGTTCTTC.

The rearrangement links TRBV9 to TRBJ2-7, with no clear D. The CDR3 consists of 14 residues. V was trimmed by 0 bases and J by 2 bases, leaving 9 bases between them. CDR1 is SGDLS and CDR2 is YYNGEE in the germline V gene. Here the CDR3 reads CASSVGGQPYEQYF. CDR3 DNA sequence: TGTGCCAGCAGCGTAGGTGGGCAGCCCTACGAGCAGTACTTC.

This clone showed up just a few times. The chain couples TRBV30 to TRBJ1-6, with D perhaps matching TRBD1 (5 bases). Germline-derived CDR1 and CDR2 are GTSNPN and SVGIG (reference sequence). The ends were cut back, 3 bases at V and 7 bases at J, with 10 bases in the middle. CDR3 length equals 13 residues. CDR3 amino acids: CAWSRDPNSPLHF. In DNA form, the CDR3 reads TGTGCCTGGAGCCGGGACCCCAATTCACCCCTCCACTTT.

The chain joins TRBV30 to TRBJ1-1; D gene unclear. The germline CDR1 and CDR2 sequences are GTSNPN and SVGIG (reference sequence). Trimming took 4 bases from V and 4 from J, leaving 10 bases between them. This CDR3 contains 12 residues. The CDR3 reads CAWTLLVTEAFF. The CDR3, as DNA: TGTGCCTGGACACTACTAGTCACTGAAGCTTTCTTT.